This entry features one T cell receptor (beta chain) sequence. This record belongs to a study of blood T cell repertoires in COVID-19. About the study: Whether acute or convalescent, the COVID-19 samples came from the United States, Italy and Spain. The cDNA or gDNA used as material had been derived from T cells, B-cell-depleted T cells, or PBMCs.

This CDR3 spans 14 amino acids. The germline V gene has CDR1 GTSNPN and CDR2 SVGIG (reference sequence). Trimming cost V 4 bases and J 8 bases; bases outside gene matches: 11. Study processing details: Amplification of reference gene primers provided the estimated nucleated cell counts. Produced via immunoSEQ multiplex PCR; TCRdb's table is partial and in-frame only. The V and J calls and clone size were taken over from that table, and D and trimming were inferred from the DNA. The sample records roughly 300,000 clones, around four fifths being singletons. The sequencing sample was made of peripheral blood. The chain couples TRBV30 to TRBJ2-1; 7 bases map to TRBD2. The TCR comes from a woman in her fifties or sixties with acute or convalescent COVID-19. CDR3 amino acids: CAWTIGPREDEQFF. The CDR3 DNA is TGTGCCTGGACTATCGGTCCTCGGGAGGATGAGCAGTTCTTC.